This entry is about one T cell receptor (beta chain). Its antigen is unknown. The PCR used 60 Vbeta and 13 Jbeta primers. Repertoires were generated with immunoSEQ multiplex PCR, while TCRdb's copy carries only in-frame clones and drops some. The sample carries under 200,000 clones, 68% recorded once. This specimen comes from a study of cytomegalovirus exposure and HLA in healthy donors. V was clipped by 4 bases and J by 3 bases; unmatched bases: 7. The germline V gene has CDR1 SGHRS and CDR2 YFSETQ. The CDR3 covers 15 residues. Study conclusions and caveats: Judged likely to be a sequencing artifact was a cluster of highly shared sequence variants. Some V segments, TRBV6-2 and TRBV6-3 among them, were indistinguishable and were therefore excluded. An analysis done earlier found most TCR beta V segments productive about 87% or about 30% of the time.

The sequence came from a man between 45 and 60 years old in good health and CMV-seronegative. Sequenced input: PBMCs. The chain carries TRBV5-1 and TRBJ2-3; 8 nucleotides agree with TRBD1. CDR3 residues: CASSRDRGGTDTQYF. CDR3 DNA: TGCGCCAGCAGCCGCGACAGGGGAGGAACAGATACGCAGTATTTT.